This note documents a single TCR beta chain sequence. Original handling: How many nucleated cells were present was estimated from reference gene primer amplification. Sequenced by immunoSEQ multiplex PCR; TCRdb stores in-frame clones only, minus some. V and J calls and clone size are those listed in that table; D and trimming were worked out from the DNA. The sample records just over 150,000 clones, approximately 92% being singletons. This sample is part of a study of blood T cell repertoires in COVID-19. Study-wide context: Collection of acute and convalescent COVID-19 samples took place in the United States, Italy and Spain.

CDR1 and CDR2 from the germline V gene are MNHEY and SMNVEV (reference sequence). The CDR3 consists of 15 residues. V shed 5 bases and J shed 0 bases, with 12 bases lying between them. The chain has TRBV27 and TRBJ2-3, with D unresolved. The origin of this receptor is a man aged 25 to 40 with COVID-19, enrolled during active disease. The sequencing sample was made of peripheral blood. The CDR3 coding sequence is TGTGCCAGCAGTGTGACTGACCCTAGCACAGATACGCAGTATTTT. Amino acid sequence: CASSVTDPSTDTQYF.